A selection of T cell receptor beta chains follows, all from one sample in a study of cytomegalovirus exposure and HLA in healthy donors. The table came from immunoSEQ multiplex PCR; TCRdb's copy has only in-frame clones and leaves some out. This table holds about 140,000 clones. The material sequenced was PBMCs. The origin of the receptors is a young woman in good health and CMV-seronegative. CDR3s include the opening cysteine and the closing phenylalanine or tryptophan. D genes are given only for firm matches.

j_call d_call v_call cdr3_nt cdr3_aa
TRBJ2-1 . TRBV7-3 TGTGCCAGCAGCGCCTTTGTAACTCCCGGGAAAGCTCATGAGCAGTTCTTC CASSAFVTPGKAHEQFF
TRBJ1-5 . TRBV12-2 TGTGCAAGTCGCTTAGCGCAGGACAGGGAACACCCCAATCAGCCCCAGCATTTT CASRLAQDREHPNQPQHF
TRBJ1-1 TRBD1 TRBV7-7 TGTGCCAGCAGCTTAGCGACAGGGGGTTTTACTGAAGCTTTCTTT CASSLATGGFTEAFF
TRBJ1-5 . TRBV28 TGTGCCAGCAGTTCTTCCGGACAGTATAGCAATCAGCCCCAGCATTTT CASSSSGQYSNQPQHF
TRBJ1-1 TRBD1 TRBV11-3 TGTGCCAGCAGCTCGGCCGGGACAGGGTTAACTGAAGCTTTCTTT CASSSAGTGLTEAFF
TRBJ2-2 . TRBV7-9 TGTGCCAGCAGCCGCCTCAGGGGACGGGCGTCGAACACCGGGGAGCTGTTTTTT CASSRLRGRASNTGELFF
TRBJ2-1 TRBD1 TRBV6-1 TGTGCCAGCAGTGTAGTGGGACAGGGGTCCGATGAGCAGTTCTTC CASSVVGQGSDEQFF
TRBJ2-1 TRBD2 TRBV4-1 TGCGCCAGCAGCCAAGGATCAGCGGGGGGGGATGAGCAGTTCTTC CASSQGSAGGDEQFF
TRBJ2-1 TRBD2 TRBV7-7 TGTGCTAGCAGCCTTAGCGGGTTAAGCTCCTACAATGAGCAGTTCTTC CASSLSGLSSYNEQFF
TRBJ2-6 . TRBV5-8 TGTGCCAGCAGCTTGGTGTTGAGATCTGGGGCCAACGTCCTGACTTTC CASSLVLRSGANVLTF
TRBJ2-7 TRBD2 TRBV25-1 TGTGCCAGCAGTGGGGGACTAGCTGGCTCCTACGAGCAGTACTTC CASSGGLAGSYEQYF
TRBJ2-1 . TRBV6-4 TGTGCCAGCAGTGTGGTAAGGGGCGACTACAATGAGCAGTTCTTC CASSVVRGDYNEQFF
TRBJ2-2 . TRBV7-3 TGTGCCAGCAGCCGGGACTCCTCGGAGCTGTTTTTT CASSRDSSELFF
TRBJ2-1 . TRBV11-2 TGTGCCAGCACCCAACGAGGAGGTTACAATGAGCAGTTCTTC CASTQRGGYNEQFF
TRBJ1-1 . TRBV19 TGTGCCGGACACCAGAGGACATTTTTAAGGGAAGCTTTCTTT CAGHQRTFLREAFF
TRBJ1-1 . TRBV11-3 TGTGCCAGCGCCAAGGGGCCAGAGAACACTGAAGCTTTCTTT CASAKGPENTEAFF
TRBJ1-2 TRBD1 TRBV18 TGTGCCAGCTCACCCACTACAGGGGGGATCTTCTATGGCTACACCTTC CASSPTTGGIFYGYTF
TRBJ2-6 . TRBV4-1 TGCGCCAGCAGCCGGGAGCCTGGGGCCAACGTCCTGACTTTC CASSREPGANVLTF
TRBJ1-1 . TRBV28 TGTGCCAGCAGCCCCCCCGCGGGGGGGAACACTGAAGCTTTCTTT CASSPPAGGNTEAFF
TRBJ2-3 TRBD2 TRBV30 TGTGCCTGGAGTGAGGCGTTATCTGGAGGGACTAGTCAGTATTTT CAWSEALSGGTSQYF
TRBJ2-1 . TRBV10-3 TGTGCCATCAGTGACTTATCGGCTAGCAGAGATTACAATGAGCAGTTCTTC CAISDLSASRDYNEQFF
TRBJ1-2 . TRBV6-5 TGTGCCAGCAGTCGGTCTTATCGGAGCCATGGCTACACCTTC CASSRSYRSHGYTF
TRBJ1-5 TRBD1 TRBV27 TGTGCCAGCAGTTTACCCGGGACAGGGAATCAGCCCCAGCATTTT CASSLPGTGNQPQHF
TRBJ2-2 . TRBV2 TGTGCCAGCATATGGGGCAACACCGGGGAGCTGTTTTTT CASIWGNTGELFF
TRBJ1-1 . TRBV5-1 TGCGCCAGCAGCCGACGGACAGAAAACGCTGAAGCTTTCTTT CASSRRTENAEAFF
TRBJ2-3 TRBD1 TRBV6-1 TGTGCCAGCAGTTTACAGGGGAGTCGGGATGATACGCAGTATTTT CASSLQGSRDDTQYF
TRBJ2-1 TRBD2 TRBV5-4 TGTGCCAGCAGAGCGACTAGCGGGAGTATCGGTGAGCAGTTCTTC CASRATSGSIGEQFF
TRBJ2-5 . TRBV21-1 TGTGCCAGCAGCAAAGCCCCAGGGGAGACAGGACCCCAAGAGACCCAGTACTTC CASSKAPGETGPQETQYF
TRBJ2-5 TRBD2 TRBV11-3 TGTGCCAGCAGCCCCAGGGGTAGCGGGAGGGAAGGGGAGACCCAGTACTTC CASSPRGSGREGETQYF
TRBJ2-3 TRBD2 TRBV9 TGTGCCAGCAGCGCTAGCGGTCGGGGCACAGATACGCAGTATTTT CASSASGRGTDTQYF
TRBJ1-4 TRBD1 TRBV27 TGTGCCAGCAGTTTACAAGCCGGGACAGGGATAGTAAAGGAAAAACTGTTTTTT CASSLQAGTGIVKEKLFF
TRBJ2-1 . TRBV29-1 TGCAGCGTTGAGAGGAGGTTGGCCTACAATGAGCAGTTCTTC CSVERRLAYNEQFF
TRBJ2-1 TRBD1 TRBV7-2 TGTGCCAGCAGCTTAGGGCCCCAGGGGGCCTACAATGAGCAGTTCTTC CASSLGPQGAYNEQFF
TRBJ2-3 TRBD2 TRBV6-4 TGTGCCAGCAGTGTAGCGGGAGGCCGCCCAGATACGCAGTATTTT CASSVAGGRPDTQYF
TRBJ1-1 . TRBV27 TGTGCCAGCAGTCCGACCCCGGGACACACTGAAGCTCTCTTT CASSPTPGHTEALF
TRBJ1-2 . TRBV7-3 TGTGCCAGCAGTTTCGACATAGGGGTAGACGGCTACACCTTC CASSFDIGVDGYTF
TRBJ1-5 TRBD1 TRBV6-4 TGTGCCAGCAGTGTTCAAGGTCAGGGGGCGGGTCAGCCCCAGCATTTT CASSVQGQGAGQPQHF
TRBJ1-1 TRBD1 TRBV27 TGTGCCAGCAGTTCACAGGGGGCGCGGGTGAACACTGAAGCTTTCTTT CASSSQGARVNTEAFF
TRBJ1-5 . TRBV6-1 TGTGCCAGCCGCGGTATCAGGGGTGGAAATCAGCCCCAGCATTTT CASRGIRGGNQPQHF
TRBJ2-1 TRBD2 TRBV2 TGTGCCAGAAGCGGGAGGGCTAGCTCCTACAATGAGCAGTTCTTC CARSGRASSYNEQFF
TRBJ2-3 TRBD2 TRBV11-3 TGTGCCAGCAGCTTACAGAAGCGGGAGAGGGGCACAGATACGCAGTATTTT CASSLQKRERGTDTQYF
TRBJ2-5 TRBD2 TRBV5-1 TGCGCCAGCAGGCCCGGGACTAGTGAAGAGACCCAGTACTTC CASRPGTSEETQYF
TRBJ1-2 TRBD1 TRBV11-2 TGTGCCAGCAGCTTAGATGACAGGGTATTCAACTATGGCTACACCTTC CASSLDDRVFNYGYTF
TRBJ2-3 TRBD2 TRBV18 TGTGCCAGCTCACCAGGGACTAGCGGGAGCGCAGATACGCAGTATTTT CASSPGTSGSADTQYF
TRBJ2-7 TRBD2 TRBV5-4 TGTGCCAGCAGCCAGACTAGCGGAACCTACGAGCAGTACTTC CASSQTSGTYEQYF
TRBJ1-2 TRBD1 TRBV7-8 TGTGCCAGCAGCTTAGGTCAGGACAGGCACTACACCTTC CASSLGQDRHYTF
TRBJ2-6 TRBD1 TRBV7-9 TGTGCCAGCAGCTCAAGCAGGGGGTGGGACTCTGGGGCCAACGTCCTGACTTTC CASSSSRGWDSGANVLTF
TRBJ1-2 . TRBV7-9 TGTGCCAGCAGAAGGAGCGGCTATGGCTACACCTTC CASRRSGYGYTF
TRBJ2-3 . TRBV9 TGTGCCAGCAGCGTAGAAGCGGGCTCGGATACGCAGTATTTT CASSVEAGSDTQYF
TRBJ2-2 TRBD2 TRBV11-2 TGTGCCAGCAGCTCTTCGACTAGCGGGAGGACTTCTCGTACCGGGGAGCTGTTTTTT CASSSSTSGRTSRTGELFF
TRBJ2-6 . TRBV18 TGTGCCAGCTCTAATCCAGACAACGTCCTGACTTTC CASSNPDNVLTF
TRBJ1-1 . TRBV30 TGTGCCTGGAATTGGGGGGGCACTGAAGCTTTCTTT CAWNWGGTEAFF